One and the same sample provided the 21 T cell receptor beta chains below, sequenced in a study of cytomegalovirus exposure and HLA in healthy donors. Assay: immunoSEQ multiplex PCR; the TCRdb copy retains only in-frame clones and omits some. The sample lists almost 75,000 clones; around four fifths were seen once. Sequencing was carried out using PBMCs. Every receptor here comes from a man in his thirties or forties in good health and CMV-seronegative.

This chain uses TRBV7-9 with TRBJ2-1, with 7 positions matching TRBD1. Germline V gives CDR1 SEHNR, CDR2 FQNEAQ (reference sequence). J gave up 9 bases and V 4 bases, and 12 bases lay outside the gene matches. The CDR3 is made up of 15 amino acids. CDR3 protein: CASSSRQGSGSEQFF. The CDR3, as DNA: TGTGCCAGCAGCTCAAGACAGGGATCAGGGAGTGAGCAGTTCTTC.

The V and J genes are TRBV4-1 and TRBJ1-5, with D unresolved. V was trimmed by 1 base and J by 2 bases, leaving 9 bases between them. Germline assignment: CDR1 MGHRA and CDR2 YSYEKL. This CDR3 comprises 15 residues. The CDR3 region is CASSQVPGGNQPQHF. The CDR3 nucleotides read TGCGCCAGCAGCCAAGTCCCGGGAGGCAATCAGCCCCAGCATTTT.

The gene calls are TRBV7-2 and TRBJ2-5; TRBD2 matches at 13 bases. The CDR3 is 16 residues long. V lost 5 bases and J lost 5; bases outside the gene matches: 8. Germline values: CDR1 SGHTA, CDR2 FQGNSA. CDR3 bases: TGTGCCAGCAGCCAAGATCGGACTAGCGGGAGCGAGACCCAGTACTTC. This codes for CASSQDRTSGSETQYF.

This clone was observed once. This rearrangement joins TRBV7-2 to TRBJ2-2; tentative D call: TRBD1 (5 bases). The CDR3 sequence is 12 residues long. Germline lookup yields CDR1 SGHTA and CDR2 FQGNSA. Trimming removed 8 bases at V and 6 bases at J, with 10 bases between. The CDR3 protein is CASSKGPGELFF. The CDR3 DNA follows: TGTGCCAGCTCAAAGGGGCCCGGGGAGCTGTTTTTT.

The V and J genes are TRBV10-3 and TRBJ2-5, with no clear D. Trimming cost V 3 bases and J 3 bases, with 17 bases left between them. Germline V CDR1 and CDR2: ENHRY, SYGVKD. The CDR3 contains 16 residues. CDR3: CAISDPSSLPEETQYF. The CDR3, as DNA: TGTGCCATCAGTGACCCATCTTCACTCCCGGAAGAGACCCAGTACTTC.

The chain uses TRBV4-2 and TRBJ1-5; no firm D call. The CDR3 extends over 14 amino acids. Germline loops: CDR1 LGHNA, CDR2 YNFKEQ. Trimming cost V 6 bases and J 2 bases, with 11 bases left between them. CDR3: CASRQYFGNQPQHF. Here the CDR3 DNA reads TGTGCCAGCAGACAATACTTTGGCAATCAGCCCCAGCATTTT.

V gene TRBV7-9 combines with J gene TRBJ1-4, with D hard to call. CDR1 is SEHNR and CDR2 is FQNEAQ in the germline V gene (reference sequence). V lost 6 bases and J 0 bases, leaving 14 bases between the germline ends. This CDR3 has 16 residues. The CDR3 loop is CASRPDRRATNEKLFF. For the CDR3, the DNA is TGTGCCAGCAGACCCGATCGGAGGGCAACTAATGAAAAACTGTTTTTT.

This chain links TRBV5-1 with TRBJ1-2; D is undetermined. The CDR3 spans 13 residues. CDR1 and CDR2 from the germline V gene are SGHRS and YFSETQ. Trimming pared 0 bases from V and 8 bases from J, leaving 11 bases between. CDR3 in amino acids: CASSLETGWGYTF. CDR3 coding DNA: TGCGCCAGCAGCTTGGAGACGGGATGGGGCTACACCTTC.

The rearrangement uses TRBV5-1 and TRBJ1-3; 8 positions agree with TRBD1. The CDR3 loop spans 18 amino acids. J was trimmed by 0 bases and V by 1 base; bases with no gene match: 9. CDR1 SGHRS and CDR2 YFSETQ come from the germline V gene. In DNA, the CDR3 is TGCGCCAGCAGCTTGATCCCCACAGGGGGGAACTCTGGAAACACCATATATTTT. Translated: CASSLIPTGGNSGNTIYF. Full variable domain (remainder filled in from reference TRBV5-1 and TRBJ1-3): KAGVTQTPRYLIKTRGQQVTLSCSPISGHRSVSWYQQTPGQGLQFLFEYFSETQRNKGNFPGRFSGRQFSNSRSEMNVSTLELGDSALYLCASSLIPTGGNSGNTIYFGEGSWLTVV.

CDR3 DNA sequence: TGTGCCAGCAGCTTAGGGGCCGCTATGGATACGCAGTATTTT. Its translation is CASSLGAAMDTQYF. J is TRBJ2-3 and V is TRBV7-9, with D uncertain. The V gene's germline CDR1 is SEHNR and CDR2 FQNEAQ (reference sequence). Deletions cut 1 base from V and 6 bases from J, with 11 bases between. The CDR3 runs to 14 residues.

This sequence joins TRBV19 and TRBJ2-1, with 9 bases lining up with TRBD2. The length of the CDR3 is 16 residues. Germline V gene data show CDR1 as LNHDA and CDR2 as SQIVND (reference sequence). The trim removed 5 bases at V and 4 bases at J, leaving 9 bases unmatched. DNA for the CDR3: TGTGCCAGTAGTGCCATATTAGCGGGAGCATACAATGAGCAGTTCTTC. Translated, it gives CASSAILAGAYNEQFF.

This rearrangement joins TRBV2 to TRBJ1-4; no definite D call. CDR3 length: 14 residues. The ends were cut back, 4 bases at V and 5 bases at J, with 11 bases in the middle. Germline-derived CDR1 and CDR2 are SNHLY and FYNNEI. The CDR3 loop reads CASSADGGNEKLFF. The CDR3 DNA is TGTGCCAGCAGTGCGGACGGAGGGAATGAAAAACTGTTTTTT.

The V call is TRBV11-3, the J call TRBJ2-2, with 10 bases aligning to TRBD2. Trimming cost V 0 bases and J 7 bases; bases outside gene matches: 11. The CDR3 is made up of 18 amino acids. Germline CDR1 SGHNT, CDR2 YENEEA. CDR3 nucleotide sequence: TGTGCCAGCAGCTTAGAAGGACACGGACTAGCGGCTGTCGGGGAGCTGTTTTTT. Its translation is CASSLEGHGLAAVGELFF. Complete variable domain (other parts from reference TRBV11-3 and TRBJ2-2): EAGVVQSPRYKIIEKKQPVAFWCNPISGHNTLYWYLQNLGQGPELLIRYENEEAVDDSQLPKDRFSAERLKGVDSTLKIQPAELGDSAVYLCASSLEGHGLAAVGELFFGEGSRLTVL.

V usage is TRBV7-9 and J usage is TRBJ2-3; D perhaps matches TRBD2 (6 bases). The CDR3 is made up of 10 amino acids. V gave up 5 bases and J gave up 11 bases, with 8 bases separating them. Germline values: CDR1 SEHNR, CDR2 FQNEAQ (reference sequence). The CDR3 sequence: CASSGTVQYF. The CDR3 region has the DNA TGTGCCAGCAGCGGGACTGTGCAGTATTTT. Filled out from reference TRBV7-9 and TRBJ2-3, the complete variable domain reads DTGVSQNPRHKITKRGQNVTFRCDPISEHNRLYWYRQTLGQGPEFLTYFQNEAQLEKSRLLSDRFSAERPKGSFSTLEIQRTEQGDSAMYLCASSGTVQYFGPGTRLTVL.

This chain joins TRBV6-5 and TRBJ1-2; D is ambiguous. Trimming shortened V by 7 bases and J by 4 bases, and 10 bases separated the two germline ends. The CDR3 extends over 12 amino acids. Germline V gene data show CDR1 as MNHEY and CDR2 as SVGAGI. The CDR3 DNA follows: TGTGCCAGCAAGAGGGAGAGCTATGGCTACACCTTC. It is translated as CASKRESYGYTF.

The chain uses TRBV9 and TRBJ1-1; 8 positions match TRBD1. The CDR3 runs to 15 residues. Trimming took 5 bases from V and 0 from J; bases not matched to a gene: 6. Germline V CDR1 and CDR2: SGDLS, YYNGEE. CDR3 region: CASRTGDSMNTEAFF. The CDR3 DNA sequence: TGTGCCAGCAGGACAGGGGATTCGATGAACACTGAAGCTTTCTTT. Full variable domain (remainder filled in from reference TRBV9 and TRBJ1-1): DSGVTQTPKHLITATGQRVTLRCSPRSGDLSVYWYQQSLDQGLQFLIQYYNGEERAKGNILERFSAQQFPDLHSELNLSSLELGDSALYFCASRTGDSMNTEAFFGQGTRLTVV.

The rearrangement links TRBV11-3 to TRBJ2-7; D is unclear. Trimming cost V 4 bases and J 2 bases, with 12 bases left between them. Germline V CDR1 and CDR2: SGHNT, YENEEA. The CDR3 contains 14 residues. The DNA of the CDR3 is TGTGCCAGCAGCTCAGGCCAATCACCCTACGAGCAGTACGTC. Encoded protein: CASSSGQSPYEQYV.

The chain employs TRBV18 and TRBJ1-5; D perhaps matches TRBD1 (5 bases). CDR1 and CDR2 (germline): KGHSH, LQKENI. V was pared by 3 bases and J by 15 bases, with 15 bases between. The CDR3 loop spans 12 amino acids. The CDR3 sequence is CASSPQGRDRHF. As DNA, the CDR3 is TGTGCCAGCTCACCCCAGGGTAGGGATCGGCATTTT.

The chain joins TRBV11-2 to TRBJ1-5, with D hard to call. V lost 4 bases and J 2 bases, leaving 3 bases between the germline ends. Germline loops: CDR1 SGHAT, CDR2 FQNNGV. The CDR3 sequence is 12 residues long. CDR3 coding DNA: TGTGCCAGCAGCTCAGGCAATCAGCCCCAGCATTTT. Its protein is CASSSGNQPQHF.

This clone was seen more than once but under ten times. This sequence joins TRBV30 and TRBJ1-5; D unclear. Germline-derived CDR1 and CDR2 are GTSNPN and SVGIG (reference sequence). The CDR3 runs to 14 residues. Trimming shortened V by 4 bases and J by 0 bases, and 10 bases separated the two germline ends. This CDR3 reads CAWTVAASNQPQHF. Written as DNA, the CDR3 is TGTGCCTGGACGGTAGCAGCTAGCAATCAGCCCCAGCATTTT.

The chain joins TRBV27 to TRBJ1-4; D ambiguous. The germline V gene encodes CDR1 MNHEY and CDR2 SMNVEV (reference sequence). V was pared by 5 bases and J by 5 bases, with 18 bases between. The CDR3 spans 16 residues. The DNA of the CDR3 is TGTGCCAGCAGTCCTTACACTGGGCAATTCAATGAAAAACTGTTTTTT. Translated, it gives CASSPYTGQFNEKLFF.